Detailed here is one TCR beta chain. Antigen: not known. Just one base apart from a much larger clone, this may be a read error. Germline loops: CDR1 MNHNS, CDR2 SASEGT. This CDR3 has 14 residues. With 6 bases clipped from V and 7 bases from J, the junction kept 12 bases outside the gene matches. Time point given: persistent/refractory GD, antithyroid drugs over 5 years with positive TRAb. Scientists built the TCR library using RNA that was extracted from PBMCs. This specimen belongs to a study of regulatory T cells in long-lasting Graves disease. General study points: Persistent Graves' patients had lower TCR diversity than newly diagnosed ones.

Both iRepertoire HTBI primers and Arm-PCR of CDR3 regions were used to build the TCR beta libraries. MiXCR, run by TCRdb on the multiplex PCR reads, gives a single entry per CDR3 protein. The sample lists about 340,000 distinct CDR3 sequences; around a fifth were seen once. Sequences were derived from peripheral blood mononuclear cells (PBMCs), sampled when the disease was refractory, from a patient treated with antithyroid drugs. The TCR originated in a female donor with Graves disease. The chain couples TRBV6-1 to TRBJ2-7, with 7 positions matching TRBD1. Here the CDR3 DNA reads TGTGCCAGCAGCGCCCCCGACAGGGTAGGAGAGCAGTACTTC. Translating it yields CASSAPDRVGEQYF.